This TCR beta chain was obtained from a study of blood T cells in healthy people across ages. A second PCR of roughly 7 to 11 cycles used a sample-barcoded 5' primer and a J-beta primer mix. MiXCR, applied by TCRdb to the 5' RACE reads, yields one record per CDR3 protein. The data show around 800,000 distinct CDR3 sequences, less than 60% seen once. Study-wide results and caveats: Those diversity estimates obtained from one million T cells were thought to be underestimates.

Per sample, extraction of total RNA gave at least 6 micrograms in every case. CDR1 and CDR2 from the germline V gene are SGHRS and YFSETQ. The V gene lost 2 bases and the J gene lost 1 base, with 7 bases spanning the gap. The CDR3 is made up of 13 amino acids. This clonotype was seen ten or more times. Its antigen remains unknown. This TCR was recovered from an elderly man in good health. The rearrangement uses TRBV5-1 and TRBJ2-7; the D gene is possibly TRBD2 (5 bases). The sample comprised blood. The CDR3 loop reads CASSFGGSYEQYF. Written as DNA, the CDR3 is TGCGCCAGCAGCTTTGGAGGATCCTACGAGCAGTACTTC. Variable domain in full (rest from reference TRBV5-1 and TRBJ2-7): KAGVTQTPRYLIKTRGQQVTLSCSPISGHRSVSWYQQTPGQGLQFLFEYFSETQRNKGNFPGRFSGRQFSNSRSEMNVSTLELGDSALYLCASSFGGSYEQYFGPGTRLTVT.